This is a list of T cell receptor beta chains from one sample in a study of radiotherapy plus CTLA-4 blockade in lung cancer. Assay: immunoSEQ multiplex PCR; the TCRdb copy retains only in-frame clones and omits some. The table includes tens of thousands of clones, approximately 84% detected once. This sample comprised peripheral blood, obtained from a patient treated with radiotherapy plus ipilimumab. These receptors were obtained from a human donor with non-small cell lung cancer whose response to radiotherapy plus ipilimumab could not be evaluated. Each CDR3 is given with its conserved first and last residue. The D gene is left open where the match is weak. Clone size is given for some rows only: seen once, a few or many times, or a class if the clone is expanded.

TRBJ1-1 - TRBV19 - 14 TGTGCCAGTAGTACCGACAGGCTGAACACTGAAGCTTTCTTT CASSTDRLNTEAFF
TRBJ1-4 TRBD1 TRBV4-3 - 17 TGCGCCAGCAGCCAAGATCGACCCGGGACAGGGGATGAAAAACTGTTTTTT CASSQDRPGTGDEKLFF
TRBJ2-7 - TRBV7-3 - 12 TGTGCCAGCAGTCCTAGTCCCGACGAGCAGTACTTC CASSPSPDEQYF
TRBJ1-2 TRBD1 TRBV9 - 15 TGTGCCAGCAGCGTAGGACAGGGGGCAGTCTATGGCTACACCTTC CASSVGQGAVYGYTF
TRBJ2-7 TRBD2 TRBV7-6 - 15 TGTGCCAGCAGCCCACAGGGGGGACTAGCGGGTGAGCAGTACTTC CASSPQGGLAGEQYF
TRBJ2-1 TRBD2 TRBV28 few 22 TGTGCCAGCAGTTTACGTTCAAGGAGTATTTGGAGGGAAACTAGCGCCTACAATGAGCAGTTCTTC CASSLRSRSIWRETSAYNEQFF
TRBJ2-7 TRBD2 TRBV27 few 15 TGTGCCAGCAGCAATCCGGGACTAGTCCCTCCCGAGCAGTACTTC CASSNPGLVPPEQYF
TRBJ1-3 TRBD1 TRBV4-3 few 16 TGCGCCAGCAGCCCCCGGGACAGGGTTGCTGGAAACACCATATATTTT CASSPRDRVAGNTIYF
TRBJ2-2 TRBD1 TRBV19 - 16 TGTGCCAGTAGGGTACCGGGACAGGGTAACACCGGGGAGCTGTTTTTT CASRVPGQGNTGELFF
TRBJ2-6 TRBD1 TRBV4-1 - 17 TGCGCCAGCAGCCAACCGGGACAGCAGTCTGGGGCCAACGTCCTGACTTTC CASSQPGQQSGANVLTF
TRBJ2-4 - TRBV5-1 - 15 TGCGCCAGCAGCTTAACTCAGGGGAGTGCAAACATTCAGTACTTC CASSLTQGSANIQYF
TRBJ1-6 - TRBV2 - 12 TGTGCCAGCAGATCCAGGGGCTCACCCCTCCACTTT CASRSRGSPLHF
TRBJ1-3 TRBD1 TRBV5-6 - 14 TGTGCCAGCAGCAAGACAGGGGGCGAGAACACCATATATTTT CASSKTGGENTIYF
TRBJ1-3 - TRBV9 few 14 TGTGCCAGCAGCTCGGGGGTGGGGGGAAACACCATATATTTT CASSSGVGGNTIYF
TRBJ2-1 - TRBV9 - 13 TGTGCCAGCAGCGTAGAAACTGTCAATGAGCAGTTCTTC CASSVETVNEQFF
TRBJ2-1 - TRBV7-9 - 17 TGTGCCAGCAGCGCCCGGTTGAGATCGAGCTCCTACAATGAGCAGTTCTTC CASSARLRSSSYNEQFF
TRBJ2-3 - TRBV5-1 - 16 TGCGCCAGCAGCCATCGACCTACGAGCGGCACAGATACGCAGTATTTT CASSHRPTSGTDTQYF
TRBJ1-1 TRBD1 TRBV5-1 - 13 TGCGCCAGCAGCCTTCGGACAGGCTATGAAGCTTTCTTT CASSLRTGYEAFF
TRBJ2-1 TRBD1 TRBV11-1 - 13 TGTGCCAGCAGCTCGACAGGGGTTCGGGATTGGTTCTTC CASSSTGVRDWFF
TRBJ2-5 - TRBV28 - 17 TGTGCCAGCAGTTCTTCCACCTACCTAGACCCACAAGAGACCCAGTACTTC CASSSSTYLDPQETQYF
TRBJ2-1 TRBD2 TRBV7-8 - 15 TGTGCCAGCAGCTTCCTAGCGGATTCCTACAATGAGCAGTTCTTC CASSFLADSYNEQFF
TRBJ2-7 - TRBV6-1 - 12 TGTGCCAGCAAGCAGGGAACCTACGAGCAGTACTTC CASKQGTYEQYF
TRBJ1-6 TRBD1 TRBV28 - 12 TGTGCCACCGGGACAGGAGCTTCACCCCTCCACTTT CATGTGASPLHF
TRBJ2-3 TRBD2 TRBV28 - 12 TGTGCCAGCCGCACCGGGGGGGCTACGCAGTATTTT CASRTGGATQYF
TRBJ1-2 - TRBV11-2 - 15 TGTGCCAGCAGCTCTAGGGGACACGGGGACTATGGCTACACCTTC CASSSRGHGDYGYTF
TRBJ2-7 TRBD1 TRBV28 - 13 TGTGCCAGCCGGACAGGGGCCATCTACGAGCAGTACTTC CASRTGAIYEQYF
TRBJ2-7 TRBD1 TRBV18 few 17 TGTGCCAGCTCACCAGGCCCCGGGGAACAGGGGACCTACGAGCAGTACTTC CASSPGPGEQGTYEQYF
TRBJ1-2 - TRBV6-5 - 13 TGTGCCAGCAGTTACTATTCGGGGAATGGCTACACCTTC CASSYYSGNGYTF
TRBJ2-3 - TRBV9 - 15 TGTGCCAGCAGCGTAGAAGGAGTCAACACAGATACGCAGTATTTT CASSVEGVNTDTQYF
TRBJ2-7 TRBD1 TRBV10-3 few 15 TGTGCCATCAGCTCCGGGACAGGGGTTTCCAGTTGGCAGTACTTC CAISSGTGVSSWQYF
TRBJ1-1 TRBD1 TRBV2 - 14 TGTGCCAGCAGGAACGACAGGGGAAACACTGAAGCTTTCTTT CASRNDRGNTEAFF
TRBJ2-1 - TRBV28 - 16 TGTGCCAGCAGGCCCAGTCGGACGGGAACGGCCGATGAGCAGTTCTTC CASRPSRTGTADEQFF
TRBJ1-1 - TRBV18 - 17 TGTGCCAGCTCACCCAGTCCCACAGGGATGGGTGAGACTGAAGCTTTCTTT CASSPSPTGMGETEAFF
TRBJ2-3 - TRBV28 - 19 TGTGCCAGCAGTCCTCTTGGGGCCAGCTTTGGGACTAGCACAGATACGCAGTATTTT CASSPLGASFGTSTDTQYF
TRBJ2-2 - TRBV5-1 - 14 TGCGCCAGCAGCGAGGGACTCAACACCGGGGAGCTGTTTTTT CASSEGLNTGELFF
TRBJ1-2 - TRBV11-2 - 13 TGTGCCAGCAGCTTTGGGGGCGCAGATGGCTACACCTTC CASSFGGADGYTF
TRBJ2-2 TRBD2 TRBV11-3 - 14 TGTGCCAGCAGCCAGGGAGGGCCCACCGGGGAGCTGTTTTTT CASSQGGPTGELFF
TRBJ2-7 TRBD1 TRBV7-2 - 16 TGTGCCAGCAGCTATCACGGGGGGACAGGGGGCTTCGAGCAGTACTTC CASSYHGGTGGFEQYF
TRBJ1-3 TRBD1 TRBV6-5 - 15 TGTGCCAGCAGTTACTCGACAGGGTGGGGAAACACCATATATTTT CASSYSTGWGNTIYF
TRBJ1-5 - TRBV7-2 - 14 TGTGCCAGCAGCAAACAGGGTGGCAATCAGCCCCAGCATTTT CASSKQGGNQPQHF
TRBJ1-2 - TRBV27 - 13 TGTGCCAGCAGTTTACAGGGGCACTATGGCTACACCTTC CASSLQGHYGYTF
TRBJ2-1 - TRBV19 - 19 TGTGCCAGTAGTATTTACCCTCCTCTTTGGGGGGAGAGGAACAATGAGCAGTTCTTC CASSIYPPLWGERNNEQFF
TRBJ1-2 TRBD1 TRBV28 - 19 TGTGCCAGCAGTCCCCGTGCTGGGACAGGGGAGGGCGAGAACTATGGCTACACCTTC CASSPRAGTGEGENYGYTF
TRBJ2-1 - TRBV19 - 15 TGTGCCAGTAGTCTGGGGGCAGGCGCCCACAATGAGCAGTTCTTC CASSLGAGAHNEQFF
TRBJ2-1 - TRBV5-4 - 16 TGTGCCAGCAGCCAGAGCGGGTCTATCTCCTACAATGAGCAGTTCTTC CASSQSGSISYNEQFF
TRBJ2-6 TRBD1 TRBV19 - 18 TGTGCCAGTAGTAGAAGGACAGGGATCGCCGCTGGGGCCAACGTCCTGACTTTC CASSRRTGIAAGANVLTF
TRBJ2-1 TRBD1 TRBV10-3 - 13 TGTGCCATAGGGTTACAGGGGGGAAATGAGCAGTTCTTC CAIGLQGGNEQFF
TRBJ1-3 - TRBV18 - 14 TGTGCCAGCTCACCCCAGGGCTCTGGAAACACCATATATTTT CASSPQGSGNTIYF
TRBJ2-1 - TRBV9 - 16 TGTGCCAGCAGCGTATCCCCTACGGGATTAGAGAATGAGCAGTTCTTC CASSVSPTGLENEQFF
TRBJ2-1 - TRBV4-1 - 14 TGCGCCAGCAGCAGCTCAAGCTCCTACAATGAGCAGTTCTTC CASSSSSSYNEQFF
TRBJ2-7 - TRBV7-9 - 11 TGTGCCAGCAGCTTATCCAACGAGCAGTACTTC CASSLSNEQYF
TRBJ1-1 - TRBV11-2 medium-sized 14 TGTGCCAGCAGCTTAGAACGACAGTTGGCTGAAGCTTTCTTT CASSLERQLAEAFF
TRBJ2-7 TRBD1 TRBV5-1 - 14 TGCGCCAGCAGCCCGGAACAGGGGAACCACGAGCAGTACTTC CASSPEQGNHEQYF
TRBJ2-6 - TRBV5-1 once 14 TGCGCCAGCAGCTTGGACAGAGGGGCCAACGTCCTGACTTTC CASSLDRGANVLTF
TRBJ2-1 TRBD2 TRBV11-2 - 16 TGTGCCAGCAGCTCGCCCGGGACTAGCTACGGCGATGAGCAGTTCTTC CASSSPGTSYGDEQFF
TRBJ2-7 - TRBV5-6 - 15 TGTGCCAGCAGCGGTACAGGGAAGTTGTCCTACGAGCAGTACTTC CASSGTGKLSYEQYF
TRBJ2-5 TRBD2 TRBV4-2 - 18 TGTGCCAGCAGCCAAGATATTGTAACTAGCGGATTCCAAGAGACCCAGTACTTC CASSQDIVTSGFQETQYF
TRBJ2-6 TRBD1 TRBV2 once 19 TGTGCCAGCAGTGAGGACAGGGAAAGGTCGGGACCTGGGGCCAACGTCCTGACTTTC CASSEDRERSGPGANVLTF
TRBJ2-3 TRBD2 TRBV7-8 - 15 TGTGCCAGCAGCTTAAGCGGGAGTTTCTCAGATACGCAGTATTTT CASSLSGSFSDTQYF
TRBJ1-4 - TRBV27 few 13 TGTGCCAGCAGTTTATCCACAGTGGAAAAACTGTTTTTT CASSLSTVEKLFF